A single sample gave rise to the 26 T cell receptor beta chains below, sequenced in a study of blood T cell repertoires in COVID-19. TCRdb's table, derived via immunoSEQ multiplex PCR, lists solely in-frame clones and lacks some. The data show roughly 86,000 clones, around 81% seen once. The sequencing sample was made of peripheral blood. The receptors here all came from a man aged 50-59 years who had recovered from COVID-19.

This clone was counted only a few times. This chain connects TRBV7-8 to TRBJ1-1; TRBD1 might be the D (5 bases). V dropped 5 bases and J dropped 7 bases, with 14 bases sitting between them. This CDR3 spans 13 amino acids. Germline CDR1 is SGHVS and CDR2 is FQNEAQ. CDR3 in amino acids: CASSALGLFEAFF. CDR3 in DNA: TGTGCCAGCAGCGCCTTGGGACTGTTTGAAGCTTTCTTT.

V is TRBV5-4 and J is TRBJ2-1; possible D gene TRBD2, 6 bases. Germline assignment: CDR1 SGHNT and CDR2 YYREEE (reference sequence). Trimming took 2 bases from V and 1 from J, leaving 10 bases between them. The CDR3 is made up of 15 amino acids. CDR3 nucleotides: TGTGCCAGCAGCTTCGCCGGGACTTCCTACAATGAGCAGTTCTTC. It codes for CASSFAGTSYNEQFF.

This clone was observed a single time. The J gene is TRBJ2-5, the V gene TRBV7-9, with D perhaps TRBD2 (7 bases). V lost 6 bases and J 2 bases, leaving 13 bases between the germline ends. Germline V gene lookup returns CDR1 SEHNR and CDR2 FQNEAQ (reference sequence). The CDR3 contains 14 residues. The CDR3 region is CASSWGGGQETQYF. In DNA, the CDR3 is TGTGCCAGCAGTTGGGGGGGCGGTCAAGAGACCCAGTACTTC.

This clone was observed a few times. The J gene is TRBJ2-7, the V gene TRBV6-5; D uncertain. Germline V lookup: CDR1 MNHEY, CDR2 SVGAGI. The V end lost 2 bases, the J end lost 6 bases, and 11 bases lay between the germline ends. The CDR3 is made up of 13 amino acids. CDR3 DNA: TGTGCCAGCAGTTACGGTTCCGGCGGCGAGCAGTACTTC. Its protein product is CASSYGSGGEQYF.

This clone came up once. The rearrangement uses TRBV20-1 and TRBJ2-3, with 12 bases fitting TRBD2. Germline CDR1 DFQATT, CDR2 SNEGSKA (reference sequence). CDR3 length: 17 residues. V lost 3 bases and J lost 0; bases outside the gene matches: 7. CDR3 sequence reads: CSASRPSGGVSTDTQYF. The CDR3 DNA sequence: TGCAGTGCTAGTCGACCTAGCGGGGGGGTTAGCACAGATACGCAGTATTTT.

V gene TRBV4-3 combines with J gene TRBJ2-7, with 10 bases that match TRBD1. Germline V gene data show CDR1 as LGHNA and CDR2 as YSLEER. The CDR3 runs to 17 residues. V shed 2 bases, J shed 0 bases, and the junction held 7 bases outside the gene matches. The CDR3 sequence: CASSQLRTGGSSYEQYF. The CDR3, as DNA: TGCGCCAGCAGCCAACTCCGGACAGGGGGGAGCTCCTACGAGCAGTACTTC.

V usage is TRBV2 and J usage is TRBJ2-1, with 8 bases lining up with TRBD2. The CDR3 has 14 residues. The ends lost 3 bases at V and 2 bases at J; junction bases unmatched: 0. Germline assignment: CDR1 SNHLY and CDR2 FYNNEI. Here the CDR3 reads CASSDSGAYNEQFF. The CDR3 nucleotides are TGTGCCAGCAGTGATAGCGGGGCCTACAATGAGCAGTTCTTC.

The chain employs TRBV5-1 and TRBJ2-1; 9 positions match TRBD1. Germline assignment: CDR1 SGHRS and CDR2 YFSETQ. This CDR3 has 14 amino acids. V shed 2 bases, J shed 7 bases, and the junction held 4 bases outside the gene matches. CDR3: CASSLQGTGNEQFF. The CDR3 coding sequence is TGCGCCAGCAGCTTACAGGGGACAGGGAATGAGCAGTTCTTC.

This chain uses TRBV10-3 with TRBJ2-2, with a tentative D call TRBD2 (6 bases). Germline V CDR1 and CDR2: ENHRY, SYGVKD. The germline V and J ends were trimmed by 7 bases and 1 base, with 13 bases remaining between them. The CDR3 is made up of 15 amino acids. CDR3 sequence reads: CAIMVRGGNTGELFF. The CDR3 DNA sequence: TGTGCCATCATGGTGCGGGGAGGGAACACCGGGGAGCTGTTTTTT.

This rearrangement joins TRBV18 to TRBJ1-1; TRBD1 is a possible D gene (5 bases). The germline V gene encodes CDR1 KGHSH and CDR2 LQKENI. This CDR3 region has 15 residues. With 3 bases removed from V and 1 base from J, the gap between germline ends came to 12 bases. The CDR3: CASSPRGGENTEAFF. CDR3 DNA: TGTGCCAGCTCACCCCGGGGGGGGGAGAACACTGAAGCTTTCTTT.

The rearrangement uses TRBV12-3 or TRBV12-4 and TRBJ1-1; D not resolved. Trimming pared 7 bases from V and 5 bases from J, leaving 11 bases between. CDR3 length equals 12 residues. This chain's CDR3 is CASTLGLTEAFF. CDR3 DNA sequence: TGTGCCAGCACCCTCGGACTTACTGAAGCTTTCTTT.

The V and J genes are TRBV6-4 and TRBJ1-6; 9 nucleotides line up with TRBD1. Germline-derived CDR1 and CDR2 are MRHNA and SNTAGT. J was trimmed by 10 bases and V by 4 bases; bases with no gene match: 5. CDR3 length: 14 residues. The CDR3 bases are TGTGCCAGCAGTGGACAGGGGGAGGAATCACCCCTCCACTTT. Translating it yields CASSGQGEESPLHF.

The V gene is TRBV19, the J gene TRBJ1-3; D remains ambiguous. This CDR3 contains 13 residues. Trimming took off 3 bases at V and 0 bases at J, with 3 bases between the two ends. Germline-derived CDR1 and CDR2 are LNHDA and SQIVND (reference sequence). The CDR3 spells CASSINSGNTIYF. CDR3 coding DNA: TGTGCCAGTAGTATCAACTCTGGAAACACCATATATTTT.

This chain links TRBV5-1 with TRBJ2-1; D ambiguous. Germline V lookup: CDR1 SGHRS, CDR2 YFSETQ. V lost 1 base, J lost 9 bases, and 11 bases lay in between. The CDR3 length is 13 residues. The CDR3 sequence: CASSLRLDLEQFF. CDR3 sequence (DNA): TGCGCCAGCAGCTTGCGACTCGATCTTGAGCAGTTCTTC. Combining the CDR3 with reference TRBV5-1 and TRBJ2-1 gives the whole variable domain KAGVTQTPRYLIKTRGQQVTLSCSPISGHRSVSWYQQTPGQGLQFLFEYFSETQRNKGNFPGRFSGRQFSNSRSEMNVSTLELGDSALYLCASSLRLDLEQFFGPGTRLTVL.

The chain links TRBV15 to TRBJ1-2, with a weak D call TRBD1 (5 bases). The V gene lost 0 bases and the J gene lost 4 bases, with 15 bases spanning the gap. The CDR3 contains 16 residues. Germline V gives CDR1 LNHNV, CDR2 YYDKDF (reference sequence). CDR3 sequence: CATSRDRGRAGYGYTF. DNA for the CDR3: TGTGCCACCAGCAGAGATCGAGGCAGGGCCGGCTATGGCTACACCTTC.

The rearrangement joins TRBV15 to TRBJ2-3; D is unresolved. The germline gives CDR1 LNHNV, CDR2 YYDKDF (reference sequence). V gave up 4 bases and J gave up 1 base, with 6 bases separating them. CDR3 length equals 13 residues. For the CDR3, the DNA is TGTGCCACCAGCACTGTAGGCACAGATACGCAGTATTTT. Its translation: CATSTVGTDTQYF.

This clone was seen ten or more times. The CDR3 region is CASRASGGNEQYF. The CDR3 nucleotides are TGTGCCAGCAGGGCTAGCGGGGGGAATGAGCAGTACTTC. The chain carries TRBV5-4 and TRBJ2-7; TRBD2 matches 11 bases. Trimming removed 5 bases from V and 7 bases from J; junction bases left unmatched: 5. The CDR3 covers 13 residues. Germline V gene data show CDR1 as SGHNT and CDR2 as YYREEE (reference sequence).

This clone came up a few times. The chain employs TRBV11-2 and TRBJ1-1; 8 bases align to TRBD1. Germline-derived CDR1 and CDR2 are SGHAT and FQNNGV. V was pared by 5 bases and J by 1 base, with 6 bases of the junction left unmatched. The CDR3 is 15 amino acids. CDR3 nucleotides: TGTGCCAGCAGCATGGCAGGGGGCTGGAACACTGAAGCTTTCTTT. This encodes CASSMAGGWNTEAFF.

The CDR3 here is CASRVGAMNTGELFF. CDR3 in DNA: TGTGCCAGCAGGGTAGGGGCTATGAACACCGGGGAGCTGTTTTTT. This chain uses TRBV6-5 with TRBJ2-2; possibly TRBD1 for D (5 bases). V lost 6 bases, J lost 1 base, and 12 bases lay in between. The CDR3 runs to 15 residues. The germline gives CDR1 MNHEY, CDR2 SVGAGI.

The chain couples TRBV15 to TRBJ1-1; 7 nucleotides agree with TRBD1. The J segment lost 11 bases and the V segment lost 0 bases, leaving 3 bases of the junction unmatched. The CDR3 length is 12 residues. Germline V gives CDR1 LNHNV, CDR2 YYDKDF (reference sequence). This CDR3 reads CATSREKGAAFF. The DNA for the CDR3 is TGTGCCACCAGCAGAGAGAAGGGGGCGGCTTTCTTT.

This chain joins TRBV19 and TRBJ2-7; a possible D gene is TRBD1 (6 bases). Deletions cut 5 bases from V and 1 base from J, with 18 bases between. Per the germline V gene, CDR1 is LNHDA and CDR2 is SQIVND (reference sequence). This CDR3 has 16 residues. The CDR3 sequence: CASSPIFDRYSYEQYF. The CDR3 nucleotides are TGTGCCAGTAGTCCTATCTTCGACAGGTATTCCTACGAGCAGTACTTC.

The chain has TRBV12-3 or TRBV12-4 and TRBJ2-1; 7 bases agree with TRBD1. The CDR3 is 12 amino acids. J gave up 14 bases and V 5 bases, and 9 bases lay outside the gene matches. Here the CDR3 DNA reads TGTGCCAGCAGTGTGACAGGGTTCCTTGAGTTCTTC. Translation gives CASSVTGFLEFF.

The CDR3 sequence: CASKGTVNNSPLHF. CDR3 in DNA: TGTGCCAGCAAAGGGACAGTTAATAATTCACCCCTCCACTTT. The chain links TRBV2 to TRBJ1-6; 7 bases fit TRBD1. The CDR3 spans 14 residues. Germline trimming cut 7 bases from V and 5 bases from J; bases unmatched to any gene: 5. Per the germline V gene, CDR1 is SNHLY and CDR2 is FYNNEI.

The CDR3 reads CASSVSGGSTDTQYF. CDR3 sequence (DNA): TGTGCCAGTAGTGTTAGCGGGGGGAGCACAGATACGCAGTATTTT. The J gene is TRBJ2-3, the V gene TRBV19; 10 positions match TRBD2. The V gene end was trimmed by 5 bases and the J gene end by 0 bases; junction bases not matched to a gene: 2. The CDR3 sequence is 15 residues long. Looked up from germline, CDR1 is LNHDA and CDR2 is SQIVND (reference sequence).

This chain links TRBV5-5 with TRBJ1-5; D perhaps matches TRBD1 (6 bases). Trimming removed 0 bases at V and 1 base at J, with 14 bases between. CDR1 and CDR2 (germline): SGHKS, YYEKEE (reference sequence). CDR3 length equals 17 residues. The CDR3 reads CASSLAPNRDSNQPQHF. The DNA for the CDR3 is TGTGCCAGCAGCTTGGCCCCAAACAGGGACAGCAATCAGCCCCAGCATTTT.

The V gene is TRBV6-5, the J gene TRBJ2-3, with D perhaps matching TRBD2 (6 bases). Trimming pared 4 bases from V and 5 bases from J, leaving 16 bases between. Germline loops: CDR1 MNHEY, CDR2 SVGAGI. This CDR3 contains 15 residues. The CDR3 protein is CASSLTSGKVDTQYF. The CDR3 nucleotides read TGTGCCAGCAGTTTGACTAGTGGAAAGGTAGATACGCAGTATTTT.